These 26 T cell receptor beta chains were all obtained from the same sample, sequenced in a study of CD8+ T cells in alopecia areata. cDNA reverse transcribed from extracted RNA served as the sequencing template. Clones were read by immunoSEQ multiplex PCR, and TCRdb kept only the in-frame ones, dropping some. The data hold under 150,000 clones, with more than 45% observed a single time. Treatment reported: oral pan-JAK inhibitor, 5-10 mg twice daily. The sequencing here drew on CD4+ T cells sorted from blood, taken at week 4, from a patient treated with tofacitinib. The receptors derive from a human donor with alopecia areata.

The table lists this clone with a few counts. The CDR3 nucleotides are TGCAGCGTGCGCGGGTGGCGGGCTGGTGCTTTCTTT. This gives the protein CSVRGWRAGAFF. The chain employs TRBV29-1 and TRBJ1-1; unclear D gene. V lost 6 bases and J 11 bases, leaving 19 bases between the germline ends. CDR3 length equals 12 residues. CDR1 and CDR2 from the germline V gene are SQVTM and ANQGSEA.

This chain joins TRBV2 and TRBJ1-1; D is possibly TRBD1 (6 bases). The germline gives CDR1 SNHLY, CDR2 FYNNEI. This CDR3 has 13 residues. Deletions cut 6 bases from V and 1 base from J, with 9 bases between. The chain's CDR3 is CASRRTENTEAFF. As DNA, the CDR3 is TGTGCCAGCAGGAGGACAGAGAACACTGAAGCTTTCTTT.

The V call is TRBV19, the J call TRBJ1-1, with D tentatively TRBD1 (5 bases). Germline V gives CDR1 LNHDA, CDR2 SQIVND (reference sequence). V was cut by 6 bases and J by 1 base, with 18 bases left in between. The CDR3 is 16 residues long. The CDR3 protein is CASRARSQRGNTEAFF. CDR3 coding DNA: TGTGCCAGTAGGGCGCGGTCGCAGAGGGGGAACACTGAAGCTTTCTTT.

The chain recombines TRBV6-1 with TRBJ1-6; no firm D call. The CDR3 extends over 13 amino acids. The germline CDR1 and CDR2 sequences are MNHNS and SASEGT. Trimming pared 6 bases from V and 8 bases from J, leaving 11 bases between. This CDR3 reads CASRPDWDSPLHF. The CDR3 DNA follows: TGTGCCAGCAGGCCCGATTGGGATTCACCCCTCCACTTT.

This clone appeared a few times. This chain links TRBV4-2 with TRBJ1-1; unclear D gene. The CDR3 sequence is 14 residues long. The germline V and J ends were trimmed by 0 bases and 6 bases, with 11 bases remaining between them. The germline V gene encodes CDR1 LGHNA and CDR2 YNFKEQ. The DNA for the CDR3 is TGTGCCAGCAGCCAAGATGGGCAGGTAGCTGAAGCTTTCTTT. Translating gives CASSQDGQVAEAFF.

The rearrangement links TRBV5-6 to TRBJ2-3, with D perhaps matching TRBD2 (5 bases). Between the trimmed V and J ends, which lost 0 bases and 7 bases, there was a span of 9 bases. From germline, CDR1 is SGHDT and CDR2 YYEEEE. CDR3 length: 13 amino acids. CDR3 loop: CASSLAYGNTQYF. In DNA form, the CDR3 reads TGTGCCAGCAGCTTGGCCTACGGGAATACGCAGTATTTT. Using reference TRBV5-6 and TRBJ2-3 for the parts outside the CDR3, the full variable domain is DAGVTQSPTHLIKTRGQQVTLRCSPKSGHDTVSWYQQALGQGPQFIFQYYEEEERQRGNFPDRFSGHQFPNYSSELNVNALLLGDSALYLCASSLAYGNTQYFGPGTRLTVL.

The chain joins TRBV23-1 to TRBJ2-7; the D gene is possibly TRBD2 (5 bases). TRBV23-1 is recorded as an ORF, its role being uncertain. Trimming shortened V by 6 bases and J by 0 bases, and 15 bases separated the two germline ends. The CDR3 runs to 15 residues. CDR3 sequence reads: CASSRGLTLSYEQYF. The CDR3, as DNA: TGCGCCAGCAGCAGAGGACTCACCCTCTCCTACGAGCAGTACTTC.

V is TRBV5-1 and J is TRBJ2-1; possible D gene TRBD2, 5 bases. Germline V lookup: CDR1 SGHRS, CDR2 YFSETQ. The V end lost 3 bases, the J end lost 7 bases, and 14 bases lay between the germline ends. The CDR3 sequence is 14 residues long. CDR3 residues: CASSSVVGENEQFF. The DNA for the CDR3 is TGCGCCAGCAGCTCGGTAGTGGGAGAGAATGAGCAGTTCTTC. The variable domain in full, with the rest retrieved from reference TRBV5-1 and TRBJ2-1, is KAGVTQTPRYLIKTRGQQVTLSCSPISGHRSVSWYQQTPGQGLQFLFEYFSETQRNKGNFPGRFSGRQFSNSRSEMNVSTLELGDSALYLCASSSVVGENEQFFGPGTRLTVL.

The chain joins TRBV28 to TRBJ1-5; maybe TRBD1 (6 bases). CDR3 length: 13 amino acids. The germline gives CDR1 MDHEN, CDR2 SYDVKM. Trimming took 11 bases from V and 7 from J, leaving 18 bases between them. DNA of the CDR3: TGTGCCCGGGGCGGACAGCGGGGGCAGCCCCAGCATTTT. As protein: CARGGQRGQPQHF. The full variable domain, completed using reference TRBV28 and TRBJ1-5, is DVKVTQSSRYLVKRTGEKVFLECVQDMDHENMFWYRQDPGLGLRLIYFSYDVKMKEKGDIPEGYSVSREKKERFSLILESASTNQTSMYLCARGGQRGQPQHFGDGTRLSIL.

This clone turned up a few times. The V and J genes are TRBV6-5 and TRBJ2-1, with 11 bases lining up with TRBD2. This CDR3 has 15 residues. The V segment lost 6 bases and the J segment 7 bases; nucleotides outside the gene matches: 8. Germline CDR1 MNHEY, CDR2 SVGAGI. The CDR3 loop is CASSRTGTSGNEQFF. CDR3 sequence (DNA): TGTGCCAGCAGCCGGACCGGGACTAGCGGTAATGAGCAGTTCTTC.

The sample holds a few counts of this clone. V is TRBV28 and J is TRBJ1-5, with a tentative D call TRBD1 (5 bases). Germline CDR1 and CDR2: MDHEN and SYDVKM. Trimming took 6 bases from V and 6 from J, leaving 18 bases between them. The CDR3 consists of 15 residues. Here the CDR3 reads CASSPGAGRIQPQHF. CDR3 bases: TGTGCCAGCAGCCCCGGGGCAGGGCGGATTCAGCCCCAGCATTTT.

In its sample, this clone was seen a few times. Within the sample, other DNA sequences also encode this same CDR3. The gene calls are TRBV29-1 and TRBJ2-7; 7 bases agree with TRBD1. The CDR3 sequence is 11 residues long. Trimming removed 7 bases from V and 2 bases from J; junction bases left unmatched: 2. The germline V gene has CDR1 SQVTM and CDR2 ANQGSEA. The CDR3, as DNA: TGCAGCGGGGGACAGACCTACGAGCAGTACTTC. Protein product: CSGGQTYEQYF.

The chain is built from TRBV6-5 and TRBJ1-5; TRBD1 matches at 7 bases. CDR1 is MNHEY and CDR2 is SVGAGI in the germline V gene. V trimming: 0 bases; J trimming: 7 bases; junction bases outside the gene matches: 9. There are 16 residues in the CDR3. This chain's CDR3 is CASSYSATGAGQPQHF. The DNA for the CDR3 is TGTGCCAGCAGTTACTCGGCCACAGGGGCAGGGCAGCCCCAGCATTTT.

This sequence joins TRBV25-1 and TRBJ1-2, with TRBD1 matching 9 bases. The length of the CDR3 is 14 residues. CDR1 and CDR2 (germline): MGHDK, SYGVNS. V lost 2 bases, J lost 7 bases, and 5 bases stayed unmatched. CDR3 bases: TGTGCCAGCAGTGAACCGGGACAGGGACGTGGCTACACCTTC. Its translation is CASSEPGQGRGYTF.

The rearrangement links TRBV29-1 to TRBJ2-7; D may be TRBD2 (6 bases). CDR3 length: 16 residues. Germline CDR1 and CDR2: SQVTM and ANQGSEA. Trimming removed 4 bases at V and 3 bases at J, with 22 bases between. CDR3: CSVGLLSGGYGYEQYF. CDR3 nucleotides: TGCAGCGTTGGCCTTCTTTCCGGGGGTTACGGCTACGAGCAGTACTTC.

This clone was recorded only once. DNA for the CDR3: TGCGCCAGCACGTCGGGACAGGGGGCGTGGGAGCAGTTCTTC. This sequence encodes CASTSGQGAWEQFF. This sequence joins TRBV5-1 and TRBJ2-1; 12 bases agree with TRBD1. The V segment lost 6 bases and the J segment 10 bases; nucleotides outside the gene matches: 8. The CDR3 runs 14 residues. CDR1 and CDR2 from the germline V gene are SGHRS and YFSETQ.

This chain connects TRBV15 to TRBJ2-3; D remains ambiguous. Per germline, CDR1 LNHNV and CDR2 YYDKDF (reference sequence). The CDR3 is made up of 12 amino acids. Trimming took 1 base from V and 5 from J, leaving 4 bases between them. In DNA form, the CDR3 reads TGTGCCACCAGCAGAGTCCTAGATACGCAGTATTTT. Residues: CATSRVLDTQYF.

This clone was recorded once. The chain has TRBV29-1 and TRBJ1-2, with D unclear. The CDR3 contains 10 residues. V was clipped by 4 bases and J by 6 bases, with 6 bases between them. Germline lookup yields CDR1 SQVTM and CDR2 ANQGSEA. In DNA, the CDR3 is TGCAGCGTTGCCGGAAATGGCTACACCTTC. This codes for CSVAGNGYTF.

This clone has just a few counts. The V call is TRBV7-2, the J call TRBJ2-7; 11 nucleotides match TRBD2. The CDR3 contains 15 residues. V lost 5 bases, J lost 3 bases, and 6 bases stayed unmatched. CDR1 is SGHTA and CDR2 is FQGNSA in the germline V gene. Here the CDR3 DNA reads TGTGCCAGCAGCCTACTAGCGGGGGAAATCTACGAGCAGTACTTC. Translating gives CASSLLAGEIYEQYF.

There are many counts of this clone. The chain couples TRBV21-1 to TRBJ1-1. TRBV21-1 is described as a pseudogene. This CDR3 comprises 14 residues. CDR3 protein: CASSNGQTNTEAFF. CDR3 nucleotides: TGTGCCAGCAGCAATGGCCAGACGAACACTGAAGCTTTCTTT.

In its sample, this clone was seen once. The V call is TRBV5-1, the J call TRBJ2-1; D call uncertain. The ends were cut back, 3 bases at V and 0 bases at J, with 10 bases in the middle. The CDR3 is made up of 15 amino acids. The germline V gene encodes CDR1 SGHRS and CDR2 YFSETQ. The CDR3 sequence is CASSSRQDSYNEQFF. DNA for the CDR3: TGCGCCAGCAGCTCCCGCCAGGACTCCTACAATGAGCAGTTCTTC.

For the CDR3, the DNA is TGCGCCAGCAGCTTAGCGGGGGTTGCAGATACGCAGTATTTT. Residues: CASSLAGVADTQYF. The chain joins TRBV4-1 to TRBJ2-3; TRBD2 matches 9 bases. The ends lost 5 bases at V and 4 bases at J; junction bases unmatched: 4. The CDR3 sequence is 14 residues long. Germline V gene lookup returns CDR1 MGHRA and CDR2 YSYEKL.

This clone was detected only a few times. V is TRBV30 and J is TRBJ1-2; no reliable D call. V lost 2 bases and J 2 bases, leaving 12 bases between the germline ends. This CDR3 comprises 14 residues. CDR1 is GTSNPN, CDR2 SVGIG, per germline (reference sequence). For the CDR3, the DNA is TGTGCCTGGAGTAGTTTTGGTGGAAACTATGGCTACACCTTC. It encodes CAWSSFGGNYGYTF.

The chain recombines TRBV15 with TRBJ2-7; 10 positions match TRBD1. Looked up from germline, CDR1 is LNHNV and CDR2 is YYDKDF (reference sequence). The CDR3 is 18 amino acids. V dropped 3 bases and J dropped 0; count of bases not matched to a gene: 11. The CDR3 is CATSRHEGQGLISYEQYF. For the CDR3, the DNA is TGTGCCACCAGCAGGCATGAGGGACAGGGGTTAATCTCCTACGAGCAGTACTTC. Based on the CDR3 plus reference TRBV15 and TRBJ2-7, the full variable domain is DAMVIQNPRYQVTQFGKPVTLSCSQTLNHNVMYWYQQKSSQAPKLLFHYYDKDFNNEADTPDNFQSRRPNTSFCFLDIRSPGLGDTAMYLCATSRHEGQGLISYEQYFGPGTRLTVT.

The chain carries TRBV7-3 and TRBJ2-7; possibly TRBD1 for D (6 bases). The CDR3 extends over 13 amino acids. CDR1 is SGHTA, CDR2 FQGTGA, per germline. V gave up 0 bases and J gave up 6 bases, with 9 bases separating them. The CDR3 DNA reads as TGTGCCAGCAGCTTAACGGCAGGGGTCGAGCAGTACTTC. As protein: CASSLTAGVEQYF.

The V gene is TRBV29-1, the J gene TRBJ2-7; the match to TRBD1 covers 9 bases. Germline trimming cut 4 bases from V and 6 bases from J; bases unmatched to any gene: 10. This CDR3 is 14 amino acids long. Germline loops: CDR1 SQVTM, CDR2 ANQGSEA. CDR3 sequence reads: CSVAPRQGVGEQYF. CDR3 DNA: TGCAGCGTTGCCCCACGACAGGGGGTCGGCGAGCAGTACTTC.